What follows are 29 T cell receptor beta chains derived from one specimen sequenced in a study of cytomegalovirus exposure and HLA in healthy donors. This PCR relied on a set of 60 Vbeta primers and 13 Jbeta primers. The method was immunoSEQ multiplex PCR; TCRdb's version includes in-frame clones alone and lacks a portion of them. Of 150,000 to 200,000 clones listed, approximately 85% are singletons. Sequenced: PBMCs. These receptors all stem from a woman in her fifties or sixties in good health and CMV-seronegative.

The V call is TRBV11-3, the J call TRBJ2-1; TRBD2 is a possible D gene (5 bases). This CDR3 comprises 13 residues. Trimming removed 5 bases at V and 10 bases at J, with 15 bases between. Germline V gene lookup returns CDR1 SGHNT and CDR2 YENEEA. The CDR3 protein is CASSASGLAEQFF. For the CDR3, the DNA is TGTGCCAGCAGCGCTTCGGGGTTGGCCGAGCAGTTCTTC.

The chain is built from TRBV7-2 and TRBJ2-2, with D tentatively TRBD1 (6 bases). The CDR3 sequence is 15 residues long. V gave up 4 bases and J gave up 3 bases, with 12 bases separating them. Per germline, CDR1 SGHTA and CDR2 FQGNSA. The chain's CDR3 is CASSSQGIDTGELFF. The CDR3 DNA reads TGTGCCAGCAGCTCGCAGGGGATTGACACCGGGGAGCTGTTTTTT.

This clone was seen only once. The chain recombines TRBV5-1 with TRBJ2-7, with TRBD2 matching over 9 bases. The CDR3 runs 15 residues. Trimming removed 1 base from V and 0 bases from J; junction bases left unmatched: 2. CDR1 and CDR2 (germline): SGHRS, YFSETQ. This CDR3 is CASSLSSGSSYEQYF. The CDR3 DNA reads as TGCGCCAGCAGCTTGAGTAGCGGGAGCTCCTACGAGCAGTACTTC.

The CDR3 DNA sequence: TGTGCCAGCAGCTTAGCACCCCACCGGGACAGACAAGAGACCCAGTACTTC. Translating gives CASSLAPHRDRQETQYF. The chain combines TRBV7-9 with TRBJ2-5; 7 nucleotides line up with TRBD1. This CDR3 comprises 17 residues. CDR1 and CDR2 (germline): SEHNR, FQNEAQ (reference sequence). Unmatched junction bases numbered 9, after V lost 0 bases and J lost 2 bases.

The chain recombines TRBV5-4 with TRBJ2-7, with D perhaps TRBD2 (6 bases). The germline CDR1 and CDR2 sequences are SGHNT and YYREEE (reference sequence). The V end was cut by 0 bases, the J end by 3 bases, with 10 bases between. CDR3 length equals 14 residues. The CDR3 bases are TGTGCCAGCAGCTTGGGCGGGGCAAGCTACGAGCAGTACTTC. Amino acid sequence: CASSLGGASYEQYF.

This clone was seen only a few times. The J gene is TRBJ2-2, the V gene TRBV28; TRBD2 might be the D (6 bases). Trimming removed 5 bases from V and 4 bases from J, with 11 bases in between. Germline V gene lookup returns CDR1 MDHEN and CDR2 SYDVKM. This CDR3 spans 14 amino acids. In nucleotides, the CDR3 is TGTGCCAGCAGTAGACGGGAGTTCACCGGGGAGCTGTTTTTT. Protein product: CASSRREFTGELFF.

The CDR3 is CASSTSDRVYNEQFF. The DNA of the CDR3 is TGTGCCAGTAGCACCTCAGACAGAGTCTACAATGAGCAGTTCTTC. J is TRBJ2-1 and V is TRBV19; D might be TRBD1 (5 bases). V lost 6 bases to trimming and J lost 3 bases, with 15 bases between them. The germline CDR1 and CDR2 sequences are LNHDA and SQIVND (reference sequence). This CDR3 region has 15 residues.

The chain is built from TRBV6-6 and TRBJ2-5; D perhaps matches TRBD1 (6 bases). The J call is in doubt because the DNA end fits TRBJ2-7 better. The CDR3 is 14 residues long. CDR1 and CDR2 from the germline V gene are MNHNY and SVGAGI (reference sequence). The CDR3 is CASNIDRSSYEQYF. In DNA, the CDR3 is TGTGCCAGCAATATCGACAGGTCCTCATACGAGCAGTACTTC.

The J gene is TRBJ1-2, the V gene TRBV30, with 8 bases lining up with TRBD1. The CDR3 runs 13 residues. Germline loops: CDR1 GTSNPN, CDR2 SVGIG (reference sequence). After removal of 0 bases from V and 7 bases from J, the junction contained 4 bases not matched to a gene. DNA of the CDR3: TGTGCCTGGAGTGTACAGGGGGGCGGTGGCTACACCTTC. Translating gives CAWSVQGGGGYTF.

The chain joins TRBV30 to TRBJ1-4; 8 bases line up with TRBD1. V was clipped by 0 bases and J by 5 bases; unmatched bases: 5. Germline V CDR1 and CDR2: GTSNPN, SVGIG (reference sequence). The CDR3 totals 15 residues. The CDR3, as DNA: TGTGCCTGGAGTGTCCCAGGGGGCGGAAATGAAAAACTGTTTTTT. Amino acids: CAWSVPGGGNEKLFF.

This chain connects TRBV28 to TRBJ2-7, with TRBD1 identical over 10 bases. The CDR3 contains 15 residues. Trimming took 5 bases from V and 6 from J; bases not matched to a gene: 10. Germline V lookup: CDR1 MDHEN, CDR2 SYDVKM. CDR3 region: CASSATGTGDLEQYF. The CDR3 DNA reads TGTGCCAGCAGTGCCACCGGGACAGGGGATCTCGAGCAGTACTTC.

This chain links TRBV14 with TRBJ1-5, with D possibly being TRBD1 (5 bases). V was pared by 1 base and J by 3 bases, with 13 bases between. The CDR3 consists of 16 residues. The germline V gene has CDR1 SGHDN and CDR2 FVKESK. DNA of the CDR3: TGTGCCAGCAGCCAAGTAGGAGGGGATCCCAATCAGCCCCAGCATTTT. It translates to CASSQVGGDPNQPQHF.

The CDR3 spells CASSLAYGSTDTQYF. DNA for the CDR3: TGTGCCAGCAGCCTAGCCTACGGAAGCACAGATACGCAGTATTTT. V gene TRBV4-2 combines with J gene TRBJ2-3, with unresolved D. The germline V gene has CDR1 LGHNA and CDR2 YNFKEQ. The CDR3 is 15 amino acids. V shed 4 bases and J shed 0 bases, with 11 bases lying between them.

The chain links TRBV6-6 to TRBJ2-1; D perhaps matches TRBD2 (6 bases). Germline loops: CDR1 MNHNY, CDR2 SVGAGI (reference sequence). Trimming shortened V by 5 bases and J by 6 bases, and 11 bases separated the two germline ends. The CDR3 is 13 residues long. The chain's CDR3 is CASSVTSLNEQFF. CDR3 sequence (DNA): TGTGCCAGCAGTGTCACTAGCCTCAATGAGCAGTTCTTC.

This clone has a handful of counts. The V and J genes are TRBV28 and TRBJ2-3; 8 bases align to TRBD2. V dropped 6 bases and J dropped 3; count of bases not matched to a gene: 11. The CDR3 length is 16 residues. Germline loops: CDR1 MDHEN, CDR2 SYDVKM. CDR3 in DNA: TGTGCCAGCAGCTCCTTCAGCGGGAGAAGAACAGATACGCAGTATTTT. This encodes CASSSFSGRRTDTQYF.

The chain uses TRBV11-1 and TRBJ2-7; D gene ambiguous. The CDR3 has 13 residues. The V end lost 3 bases, the J end lost 5 bases, and 11 bases lay between the germline ends. Per germline, CDR1 SGHAT and CDR2 FQDESV (reference sequence). CDR3 sequence (DNA): TGTGCCAGCAGCTTCATCCCACTACACGAGCAGTACTTC. Amino acid sequence: CASSFIPLHEQYF.

This rearrangement joins TRBV28 to TRBJ2-7, with a tentative D call TRBD1 (6 bases). Trimming shortened V by 5 bases and J by 2 bases, and 16 bases separated the two germline ends. Germline CDR1 and CDR2: MDHEN and SYDVKM. The CDR3 contains 15 residues. This CDR3 reads CASSTPWTVAYEQYF. The CDR3 DNA reads as TGTGCCAGCAGTACTCCCTGGACAGTTGCCTACGAGCAGTACTTC.

This chain links TRBV28 with TRBJ2-5; possibly TRBD1 for D (7 bases). Trimming removed 5 bases at V and 4 bases at J, with 26 bases between. The CDR3 length is 18 residues. From germline, CDR1 is MDHEN and CDR2 SYDVKM. The CDR3 loop reads CASSPPRGALPGGETQYF. In DNA, the CDR3 is TGTGCCAGCAGTCCTCCCAGGGGGGCATTGCCAGGGGGAGAGACCCAGTACTTC.

The rearrangement joins TRBV5-4 to TRBJ2-7, with 8 bases that match TRBD2. J lost 1 base, V lost 2 bases, and 8 bases had no gene match. CDR3 size: 16 residues. Germline assignment: CDR1 SGHNT and CDR2 YYREEE (reference sequence). CDR3 DNA sequence: TGTGCCAGCAGCTTCGGGGGGGCGGGAGGTTCCTACGAGCAGTACTTC. This sequence encodes CASSFGGAGGSYEQYF.

The rearrangement joins TRBV18 to TRBJ1-5, with TRBD1 matching 9 bases. After removal of 3 bases from V and 3 bases from J, the junction contained 3 bases not matched to a gene. This CDR3 region has 15 residues. Germline V gives CDR1 KGHSH, CDR2 LQKENI. The CDR3 loop is CASSPGTGNNQPQHF. Here the CDR3 DNA reads TGTGCCAGCTCACCTGGGACAGGGAACAATCAGCCCCAGCATTTT.

The J gene is TRBJ1-5, the V gene TRBV5-4; D might be TRBD1 (6 bases). V was trimmed by 0 bases and J by 9 bases, leaving 10 bases between them. Per germline, CDR1 SGHNT and CDR2 YYREEE (reference sequence). The CDR3 length is 13 residues. DNA for the CDR3: TGTGCCAGCAGCTTGGGACAGGACGGGCCCCAGCATTTT. This translates into CASSLGQDGPQHF.

The chain joins TRBV12-2 to TRBJ2-2; the D call TRBD1 from the table was never checked on the DNA. TRBV12-2 corresponds to a pseudogene. There are 17 residues in the CDR3. The CDR3, as DNA: TGTGCAAGTCGCTTAGCGGGGGACAGGGAGAGCACCGGGGAGCTGTTTTTT. Amino acid sequence: CASRLAGDRESTGELFF.

This clone has a handful of counts. The gene calls are TRBV6-5 and TRBJ2-3; 12 bases line up with TRBD1. The CDR3 loop spans 15 amino acids. V was pared by 6 bases and J by 1 base, with 2 bases of the junction left unmatched. Germline CDR1 reads MNHEY; CDR2 reads SVGAGI. CDR3 nucleotide sequence: TGTGCCAGCAGCCGGGACAGGGGGCGCACAGATACGCAGTATTTT. It codes for CASSRDRGRTDTQYF.

This rearrangement joins TRBV7-2 to TRBJ2-3, with TRBD2 matching 11 bases. The CDR3 sequence is 19 residues long. J lost 2 bases, V lost 5 bases, and 15 bases had no gene match. Germline CDR1 is SGHTA and CDR2 is FQGNSA. Here the CDR3 DNA reads TGTGCCAGCAGCCTGCCCCACACTAGCGGGAGAGAACCCACAGATACGCAGTATTTT. Translating it yields CASSLPHTSGREPTDTQYF.

The count of this clone is one. This chain links TRBV10-3 with TRBJ2-1, with TRBD1 as a possible D gene (5 bases). Between the trimmed V and J ends, which lost 7 bases and 3 bases, there was a span of 13 bases. The CDR3 is made up of 14 amino acids. Germline V CDR1 and CDR2: ENHRY, SYGVKD. In DNA form, the CDR3 reads TGTGCCATCAAGAAGGACATGTTCTACAATGAGCAGTTCTTC. It is translated as CAIKKDMFYNEQFF.

The genes are TRBV28 and TRBJ1-1; the match to TRBD1 covers 11 bases. The CDR3 loop spans 14 amino acids. The germline CDR1 and CDR2 sequences are MDHEN and SYDVKM. The V and J ends lost 5 bases and 10 bases, in that order; junction bases with no gene match: 9. For the CDR3, the DNA is TGTGCCAGCAGTCCCTCGGACAGGGGGCGTCTAGCTTTCTTT. Amino acid sequence: CASSPSDRGRLAFF.

The chain carries TRBV4-1 and TRBJ2-2, with TRBD2 matching 8 bases. Germline trimming cut 5 bases from V and 1 base from J; bases unmatched to any gene: 6. The CDR3 length is 16 residues. Germline V gene lookup returns CDR1 MGHRA and CDR2 YSYEKL. As DNA, the CDR3 is TGCGCCAGCAGCTCGCGGACTAGCCTGAACACCGGGGAGCTGTTTTTT. It specifies CASSSRTSLNTGELFF.

The genes are TRBV19 and TRBJ2-1; the D is unclear. This CDR3 has 13 residues. The germline V and J ends were trimmed by 4 bases and 1 base, with 5 bases remaining between them. Germline V lookup: CDR1 LNHDA, CDR2 SQIVND (reference sequence). For the CDR3, the DNA is TGTGCCAGTAGTAGCGGTTCCTACAATGAGCAGTTCTTC. Its protein product is CASSSGSYNEQFF.

This chain uses TRBV18 with TRBJ1-6; TRBD1 matches 11 bases. This CDR3 is 15 amino acids long. Trimming cost V 2 bases and J 7 bases; bases outside gene matches: 1. Germline assignment: CDR1 KGHSH and CDR2 LQKENI. CDR3 amino acids: CASSPGQGANSPLHF. Here the CDR3 DNA reads TGTGCCAGCTCACCAGGACAGGGGGCGAATTCACCCCTCCACTTT.